A selection of T cell receptor beta chains follows, all from one sample in a study of T-cell memory formation after mild COVID-19. A single record per CDR3 protein comes from TCRdb applying MiXCR to the 5' RACE reads. The sample has under 650,000 distinct CDR3 sequences, about a sixth seen once. Sequencing was carried out using PBMCs or a T cell subset sorted from them (not recorded which). These receptors originate from an adult woman who had mild COVID-19 (a few samples of this study predate the infection). Cell type and time point are not known. CDR3s include the opening cysteine and the closing phenylalanine or tryptophan. Each record gives: clone size, V gene, J gene, D gene, CDR3 length, CDR3 DNA, CDR3 protein. D genes are given only for firm matches. Not all rows give a size; the values are once, few, many and, for expanded clones, a class.

clone size: -
V gene: TRBV7-2
J gene: TRBJ2-3
D gene: -
CDR3 length: 15
CDR3 DNA: TGTGCCAGCAGCTTAATGGGTACTTTCACAGATACGCAGTATTTT
CDR3 protein: CASSLMGTFTDTQYF

clone size: -
V gene: TRBV2
J gene: TRBJ2-7
D gene: -
CDR3 length: 14
CDR3 DNA: TGTGCCAGCAGTGAGTTTCTAGCGCCGTACGAGCAGTACTTC
CDR3 protein: CASSEFLAPYEQYF

clone size: many
V gene: TRBV7-9
J gene: TRBJ1-5
D gene: -
CDR3 length: 14
CDR3 DNA: TGTGCCAGCAGCTTAGAGGCGGGGAATCAGCCCCAGCATTTT
CDR3 protein: CASSLEAGNQPQHF

clone size: many
V gene: TRBV6-5
J gene: TRBJ2-7
D gene: -
CDR3 length: 12
CDR3 DNA: TGTGCCAGCAGTACAAATCCGGGCGAGCAGTACTTC
CDR3 protein: CASSTNPGEQYF

clone size: -
V gene: TRBV6-5
J gene: TRBJ2-7
D gene: -
CDR3 length: 13
CDR3 DNA: TGTGCCAGCAGTTACGGGGCTCGAAACGAGCAGTACTTC
CDR3 protein: CASSYGARNEQYF

clone size: -
V gene: TRBV20-1
J gene: TRBJ2-5
D gene: -
CDR3 length: 12
CDR3 DNA: TGCAGTGCCCTAGACGGTCAAGAGACCCAGTACTTC
CDR3 protein: CSALDGQETQYF

clone size: few
V gene: TRBV18
J gene: TRBJ2-2
D gene: -
CDR3 length: 14
CDR3 DNA: TGTGCCAGCTCACTGCAGCCCTACTCCGGGGAGCTGTTTTTT
CDR3 protein: CASSLQPYSGELFF

clone size: -
V gene: TRBV18
J gene: TRBJ1-1
D gene: -
CDR3 length: 14
CDR3 DNA: TGTGCCAGCTCTCCAAGTGACTCGAACACTGAAGCTTTCTTT
CDR3 protein: CASSPSDSNTEAFF

clone size: -
V gene: TRBV6-6
J gene: TRBJ1-1
D gene: -
CDR3 length: 13
CDR3 DNA: TGTGCCAGCAGTTACTTCGGGGGCGCTGAAGCTTTCTTT
CDR3 protein: CASSYFGGAEAFF

clone size: -
V gene: TRBV24-1
J gene: TRBJ2-1
D gene: -
CDR3 length: 15
CDR3 DNA: TGTGCCACCAGTGATTTAACAGGGAGTCAGAATGAGCAGTTCTTC
CDR3 protein: CATSDLTGSQNEQFF

clone size: few
V gene: TRBV30
J gene: TRBJ2-5
D gene: -
CDR3 length: 14
CDR3 DNA: TGTGCCTGCGTGCCCCCGGGGGCGGCAGAGACCCAGTACTTC
CDR3 protein: CACVPPGAAETQYF

clone size: -
V gene: TRBV12-3/TRBV12-4
J gene: TRBJ1-1
D gene: -
CDR3 length: 17
CDR3 DNA: TGTGCCAGCAGCCGAACTCCTTCGGGGGTCCGCGGCACTGAAGCTTTCTTT
CDR3 protein: CASSRTPSGVRGTEAFF

clone size: -
V gene: TRBV12-3/TRBV12-4
J gene: TRBJ2-1
D gene: -
CDR3 length: 15
CDR3 DNA: TGTGCCAGCAGTTTAACGAGGAGGACGCACAATGAGCAGTTCTTC
CDR3 protein: CASSLTRRTHNEQFF

clone size: few
V gene: TRBV20-1
J gene: TRBJ2-7
D gene: TRBD2
CDR3 length: 15
CDR3 DNA: TGCAGTGCTGAACCAGGACTAGCGGGATCCTACGAGCAGTACTTC
CDR3 protein: CSAEPGLAGSYEQYF

clone size: -
V gene: TRBV27
J gene: TRBJ2-1
D gene: TRBD2
CDR3 length: 13
CDR3 DNA: TGTGCCAGCAGGGGAGCGGGGTCCAATGAGCAGTTCTTC
CDR3 protein: CASRGAGSNEQFF

clone size: many
V gene: TRBV7-9
J gene: TRBJ1-5
D gene: TRBD1
CDR3 length: 15
CDR3 DNA: TGTGCCAGCAGTCGCACAGGGGGTGCTAATCAGCCCCAGCATTTT
CDR3 protein: CASSRTGGANQPQHF

clone size: few
V gene: TRBV29-1
J gene: TRBJ2-7
D gene: -
CDR3 length: 13
CDR3 DNA: TGCAGCGTTGGTACGATGGGGAGGAACGAGCAGTACTTC
CDR3 protein: CSVGTMGRNEQYF

clone size: -
V gene: TRBV12-3/TRBV12-4
J gene: TRBJ1-3
D gene: -
CDR3 length: 17
CDR3 DNA: TGTGCCAGCAGGGACTTCGGAACCGCCTTCTCTGGAAACACCATATATTTT
CDR3 protein: CASRDFGTAFSGNTIYF

clone size: -
V gene: TRBV7-3
J gene: TRBJ2-3
D gene: TRBD2
CDR3 length: 15
CDR3 DNA: TGTGCCAGCAGCCAAAGCGGGACGACCGCAGATACGCAGTATTTT
CDR3 protein: CASSQSGTTADTQYF

clone size: few
V gene: TRBV5-6
J gene: TRBJ1-6
D gene: TRBD1
CDR3 length: 15
CDR3 DNA: TGTGCCAGCAGCTTGGAGGAAACAGGGGATTCACCCCTCCACTTT
CDR3 protein: CASSLEETGDSPLHF

clone size: few
V gene: TRBV5-1
J gene: TRBJ2-1
D gene: -
CDR3 length: 19
CDR3 DNA: TGCGCCAGCAGCTCCCTGAGGGGGTGGGGGCTCGGCTCCTACAATGAGCAGTTCTTC
CDR3 protein: CASSSLRGWGLGSYNEQFF

clone size: many
V gene: TRBV29-1
J gene: TRBJ2-1
D gene: -
CDR3 length: 14
CDR3 DNA: TGCAGCGTACGGGACACAGGGTCCTACAATGAGCAGTTCTTC
CDR3 protein: CSVRDTGSYNEQFF

clone size: few
V gene: TRBV11-2
J gene: TRBJ2-5
D gene: TRBD2
CDR3 length: 15
CDR3 DNA: TGTGCCAGCAGCTTAAGTAGCGGGGGGAGCGAGACCCAGTACTTC
CDR3 protein: CASSLSSGGSETQYF

clone size: -
V gene: TRBV4-2
J gene: TRBJ2-7
D gene: TRBD2
CDR3 length: 16
CDR3 DNA: TGTGCCAGCAGCACAACCGTCGGACTAGCGGGAGCCGAGCAGTACTTC
CDR3 protein: CASSTTVGLAGAEQYF

clone size: -
V gene: TRBV18
J gene: TRBJ2-1
D gene: TRBD2
CDR3 length: 15
CDR3 DNA: TGTGCCAGCTCACTAGGGCAGCGGGGTTACAATGAGCAGTTCTTC
CDR3 protein: CASSLGQRGYNEQFF